This T cell receptor (beta chain) was profiled in a study of shared clonotypes between healthy human individuals. Trimming took off 1 base at V and 10 bases at J, with 17 bases between the two ends. The CDR3 runs 15 residues. Germline assignment: CDR1 SGHDT and CDR2 YYEEEE. Regarding the study as a whole: Of the naive CD4 clonotypes, approximately 5% were shared across a few donors.

Comment on this clone: Its specificity is not known.

Sequencing used immunoSEQ multiplex PCR; TCRdb keeps in-frame clones, though not all of them. The sample has approximately 1,000,000 clones; approximately 80% are singletons. Donors were Caucasian adults residing in Nashville, Tennessee, USA. The rearrangement joins TRBV5-6 to TRBJ2-2; D is unclear. This sequence originates from a young man in good health. Some clones in this sample may be carry-over from other donors' samples. The specimen was memory CD4+ T cells from PBMCs. Subset described: CD45RA-negative fraction. Here the CDR3 DNA reads TGTGCCAGCAGCTTGCCCCAGGACCAAGTCCAGGAGCTGTTTTTT. Translation: CASSLPQDQVQELFF.